This T cell receptor beta chain was identified in a study of T cell responses to AZD1222 COVID-19 vaccine. Findings of the study overall: Spike-specific TCR breadth and depth grew following two AZD1222 doses.

A remark on this clone: Its specificity is not known.

Sequencing was performed with immunoSEQ multiplex PCR; in TCRdb, only in-frame clones are kept and a portion is missing. The table records some 150,000 clones, 88% of them present only once. This clonotype originated in an adult in good health. Sequenced material: peripheral blood, taken on day 0 of AZD1222 vaccination.

The CDR3 DNA sequence: TGCAGTGCTACTGGGGGCCTTGGCTACACCTTC. Translated: CSATGGLGYTF. The chain joins TRBV20-1 to TRBJ1-2; tentatively, D is TRBD1 (6 bases). Germline V CDR1 and CDR2: DFQATT, SNEGSKA (reference sequence). V lost 4 bases and J lost 7, with 10 bases in between. The CDR3 sequence is 11 residues long.